This is a list of T cell receptor beta chains from one sample in a study of blood T cell repertoires in COVID-19. The assay was immunoSEQ multiplex PCR, and TCRdb's table has in-frame clones only and misses some. The sample includes about 210,000 clones, roughly 90% of them seen just once. Material: PBMCs or T cells enriched from blood (not recorded which). The receptors come from a man younger than 35 with acute COVID-19. CDR3s include the opening cysteine and the closing phenylalanine or tryptophan. A D gene is named only where the DNA matches it firmly. Rows may omit the clone size; those that give it use once, few, many or a size class.

j_gene: TRBJ2-1
abundance: once
v_gene: TRBV5-1
d_gene: TRBD1
CDR3nt: TGCGCCAGCAGCTTGTTGGACAGGCACTACAATGAGCAGTTCTTC
CDR3aa: CASSLLDRHYNEQFF

j_gene: TRBJ2-1
abundance: -
v_gene: TRBV7-9
d_gene: -
CDR3nt: TGTGCCAGCAGCTTATTTGTTCCTAGCGTATACAATGAGCAGTTCTTC
CDR3aa: CASSLFVPSVYNEQFF

j_gene: TRBJ1-5
abundance: -
v_gene: TRBV7-2
d_gene: -
CDR3nt: TGTGCCAGCAGCCCCGGACAGTATAATCAGCCCCAGCATTTT
CDR3aa: CASSPGQYNQPQHF

j_gene: TRBJ2-2
abundance: few
v_gene: TRBV10-2
d_gene: -
CDR3nt: TGCGCCAGCAGTGACTCAGCGGAGTTGAACACCGGGGAGCTGTTTTTT
CDR3aa: CASSDSAELNTGELFF

j_gene: TRBJ2-1
abundance: -
v_gene: TRBV6-4
d_gene: -
CDR3nt: TGTGCCAGCAGTGACGGTGGGAGCTCCTACAATGAGCAGTTCTTC
CDR3aa: CASSDGGSSYNEQFF

j_gene: TRBJ1-1
abundance: -
v_gene: TRBV2
d_gene: TRBD1
CDR3nt: TGTGCCAGCAGTGTAGGGGGCGTGAGCACTGAAGCTTTCTTT
CDR3aa: CASSVGGVSTEAFF

j_gene: TRBJ1-3
abundance: -
v_gene: TRBV19
d_gene: -
CDR3nt: TGTGCCAGTAGGGCCGTCTTCCGGGAGCCTGGAAACACCATATATTTT
CDR3aa: CASRAVFREPGNTIYF

j_gene: TRBJ2-7
abundance: few
v_gene: TRBV4-1
d_gene: -
CDR3nt: TGCGCCAGCAGCCAAGTGAGCATTTCCTACGAGCAGTACTTC
CDR3aa: CASSQVSISYEQYF

j_gene: TRBJ2-7
abundance: -
v_gene: TRBV7-9
d_gene: TRBD2
CDR3nt: TGTGCCAGCAGCGGGTTCGGTCAGGGTAAGGTAGCGGGAATGTACGAGCAGTACTTC
CDR3aa: CASSGFGQGKVAGMYEQYF

j_gene: TRBJ1-3
abundance: -
v_gene: TRBV19
d_gene: -
CDR3nt: TGTGCCAGTGCCTATCAGGGGATTGGAAACACCATATATTTT
CDR3aa: CASAYQGIGNTIYF

j_gene: TRBJ1-4
abundance: -
v_gene: TRBV2
d_gene: -
CDR3nt: TGTGCCAGCAGTGACGGATTGAGGAGGGTCCTAGGTGAAAAACTGTTTTTT
CDR3aa: CASSDGLRRVLGEKLFF

j_gene: TRBJ2-5
abundance: -
v_gene: TRBV2
d_gene: -
CDR3nt: TGTGCCAGCGCCTCTCCGGGAGTGGGGGAGACCCAGTACTTC
CDR3aa: CASASPGVGETQYF

j_gene: TRBJ1-6
abundance: -
v_gene: TRBV21-1
d_gene: -
CDR3nt: TGTGCCAGCACATATTCACCCCTCCACTTT
CDR3aa: CASTYSPLHF

j_gene: TRBJ1-1
abundance: -
v_gene: TRBV2
d_gene: -
CDR3nt: TGTGCCAGCAGTCCAAAAGCTTTCTTT
CDR3aa: CASSPKAFF

j_gene: TRBJ2-5
abundance: -
v_gene: TRBV7-9
d_gene: -
CDR3nt: TGTGCCAGCAGCTTAAGGCTAACGGGAGATGGAGAGACCCAGTACTTC
CDR3aa: CASSLRLTGDGETQYF

j_gene: TRBJ2-1
abundance: -
v_gene: TRBV14
d_gene: TRBD1
CDR3nt: TGTGCCAGCAGCTCCAACAGGGGGTCTTCCTACAATGAGCAGTTCTTC
CDR3aa: CASSSNRGSSYNEQFF

j_gene: TRBJ1-6
abundance: few
v_gene: TRBV5-1
d_gene: TRBD1
CDR3nt: TGCGCCAGCAGGTTGGGACCGATTAGGACAGGGAGAATTTCACCCCTCCACTTT
CDR3aa: CASRLGPIRTGRISPLHF

j_gene: TRBJ2-2
abundance: -
v_gene: TRBV14
d_gene: -
CDR3nt: TGTGCCAGCAGCCAAGGACTAACCGGGGAGCTGTTTTTT
CDR3aa: CASSQGLTGELFF

j_gene: TRBJ2-7
abundance: -
v_gene: TRBV5-4
d_gene: TRBD1
CDR3nt: TGTGCCAGCAGTTTTGTGGGACAGGGCCGTCACGAGCAGTACTTC
CDR3aa: CASSFVGQGRHEQYF

j_gene: TRBJ2-7
abundance: -
v_gene: TRBV27
d_gene: TRBD1
CDR3nt: TGTGCCAGCAGGGACAGGGGAGGCACCTACGAGCAGTACTTC
CDR3aa: CASRDRGGTYEQYF

j_gene: TRBJ1-2
abundance: -
v_gene: TRBV7-2
d_gene: TRBD1
CDR3nt: TGTGCCAGCAGCTTAACAGGGGGCGCCTACTATGGCTACACCTTC
CDR3aa: CASSLTGGAYYGYTF

j_gene: TRBJ1-1
abundance: -
v_gene: TRBV7-8
d_gene: TRBD1
CDR3nt: TGTGCCAGCAGCTTAGCGGTGGGACAGGTACACCTGAACACTGAAGCTTTCTTT
CDR3aa: CASSLAVGQVHLNTEAFF

j_gene: TRBJ1-3
abundance: -
v_gene: TRBV25-1
d_gene: TRBD1
CDR3nt: TGTGCCAGCAGTGACCCAACCCGGGACAGGAGAAACACCATATATTTT
CDR3aa: CASSDPTRDRRNTIYF

j_gene: TRBJ2-6
abundance: -
v_gene: TRBV27
d_gene: -
CDR3nt: TGTGCCAGCAGTTTTGGAGCCTCTGGGGCCAACGTCCTGACTTTC
CDR3aa: CASSFGASGANVLTF

j_gene: TRBJ1-2
abundance: -
v_gene: TRBV6-5
d_gene: TRBD1
CDR3nt: TGTGCCAGCAGACGACAGGGTAGTGATGGCTACACCTTC
CDR3aa: CASRRQGSDGYTF

j_gene: TRBJ2-7
abundance: -
v_gene: TRBV30
d_gene: TRBD1
CDR3nt: TGTGCCTGGAGCTTGGGACAGGGGATCGACGAGCAGTACTTC
CDR3aa: CAWSLGQGIDEQYF

j_gene: TRBJ1-5
abundance: -
v_gene: TRBV6-2/TRBV6-3
d_gene: TRBD1
CDR3nt: TGTGCCAGCAGCAGGAGGGGGCCTCATCAGCCCCAGCATTTT
CDR3aa: CASSRRGPHQPQHF